The T cell receptor (beta chain) described here comes from a study of blood T cell repertoires in COVID-19 (dated by TCRdb to between 2020 and 2021). About the full investigation: Samples covering the acute and convalescent phases of COVID-19 were provided by collaborators in the United States, Italy and Spain. The repertoires were released in a freely available public database meant as a resource for research on the immune response to SARS-CoV-2. Subjects who had been exposed to COVID-19, were actively infected with it, or had recovered from it provided the deeply sampled blood TCRbeta repertoires that made up the dataset. Sample metadata almost always included a de-identified subject ID, COVID-19 status, age in years and sex. The material from the prospective study consisted of cDNA or gDNA derived from T cells, B-cell-depleted T cells, or PBMCs. HLA class I and class II types, where available, came from metadata supplied by the sample provider rather than from assay-based typing. Samples were obtained from the ongoing ImmuneRACE study (first 160 participants) and from roughly 1,300 subjects provided by 6 global collaborators.

Broader findings and caveats from the paper: How much clinical and demographic metadata was included differed by source and by participant, and the metadata was provided uncurated.

One collaborating source in Seattle enrolled patients while the patients were actively infected and followed the patients over time throughout the course of disease. Collaborating institutions collected whole blood in K2EDTA tubes following their own protocols. For TCRbeta analysis, collaborators shipped samples in one of three forms: frozen whole blood, isolated PBMCs, or DNA extracted from either of those sample types. Remarks on this clone: Its antigen is currently not known. Base-call qualities are not available, and no considerably larger clone is one nucleotide away.

CDR1 and CDR2 (SNHLY, FYNNEI) derive from the germline V gene. V loses 6 bases of germline sequence and J loses 0 bases, and the interval between the two ends is 11 bases. Spanning cysteine to phenylalanine, the CDR3 consists of 14 amino acids. The CDR3 DNA has 42 bases and is translated from base 1. The immunoSEQ Assay, a bias-controlled multiplex PCR, was used to amplify TCRbeta CDR3 regions from genomic DNA. The original pipeline was this. Within the assay, amplification of reference gene primers was used to estimate how many nucleated cells each sample contained. Sequence reads were collapsed and filtered to measure the absolute abundance of every unique TCRbeta CDR3 rearrangement. For each sample, productive Simpson clonality was calculated as the square root of Simpson's diversity index over productive rearrangements. Not all clones reach the TCRdb copy of this immuneACCESS table, which keeps in-frame sequences only. Checked studies attribute under half of the gap to unresolved V genes and leave the rest unexplained. The V and J calls and clone size were taken over from that table, and D and trimming were inferred from the DNA. Here the sample has approximately 200,000 clones; 81% occur a single time. The leading ten clones occupy approximately 10% of the sample.

This clonotype originated in an elderly woman with COVID-19, enrolled during active disease. The V gene is TRBV2 and the J gene is TRBJ1-1; confidence is insufficient to name the D gene. Sample: peripheral blood. In nucleotide form, the sequence is TGTGCCAGCAGCGAAAACACGATGAACACTGAAGCTTTCTTT. Translated, this gives CASSENTMNTEAFF.